A single sample gave rise to the 20 T cell receptor beta chains below, sequenced in a study of beta chain features in type 1 diabetes (dated by TCRdb to 2016 to 2019). The library was built by means of the immunoSEQ multiplex PCR assay. The entire isolated RNA was reverse transcribed using the High Capacity cDNA Reverse Transcription Kit, and thus expressed TCRB transcripts were sequenced. TCRdb retrieved this table from immuneACCESS and kept in-frame rearrangements only. Not all clones are present; in checked studies, unresolved V genes account for under half, and no reason is known for the remainder. Here the sample has a few hundred thousand clones; about 29% occur a single time. Around 0.065% of the sample lies in the top ten. The sample was naive CD4+ T cells from blood. The label giving this sample's cell subset or site can be read as: true naive CD4+ T cells. Receptor source: a man in his late teens or twenties in good health.

The gene calls are TRBV7-6 and TRBJ2-7; D remains ambiguous. Germline CDR1 reads SGHVS; CDR2 reads FNYEAQ. Deletions cut 3 bases from V and 6 bases from J, with 18 bases between. The CDR3 contains 15 residues. The CDR3 sequence: CASSLDHSASAEQYF. Here the CDR3 DNA reads TGTGCCAGCAGCTTGGACCACTCAGCTTCGGCCGAGCAGTACTTC.

V is TRBV6-1 and J is TRBJ2-7; TRBD1 matches at 7 bases. The trim removed 2 bases at V and 3 bases at J, leaving 4 bases unmatched. Looked up from germline, CDR1 is MNHNS and CDR2 is SASEGT. The CDR3 covers 14 residues. In DNA form, the CDR3 reads TGTGCCAGCAGTGAAAGGGGACAGAGCTACGAGCAGTACTTC. It yields the protein CASSERGQSYEQYF.

The V gene is TRBV30, the J gene TRBJ1-6; 7 nucleotides agree with TRBD1. V trimming: 0 bases; J trimming: 10 bases; junction bases outside the gene matches: 6. The CDR3 is made up of 14 amino acids. Per germline, CDR1 GTSNPN and CDR2 SVGIG (reference sequence). CDR3 protein: CAWSVLRGESPLHF. The CDR3, as DNA: TGTGCCTGGAGTGTACTCAGGGGGGAATCACCCCTCCACTTT. The variable domain in full, with the rest retrieved from reference TRBV30 and TRBJ1-6, is SQTIHQWPATLVQPVGSPLSLECTVEGTSNPNLYWYRQAAGRGLQLLFYSVGIGQISSEVPQNLSASRPQDRQFILSSKKLLLSDSGFYLCAWSVLRGESPLHFGNGTRLTVT.

In its sample, this clone was seen a few times. The rearrangement uses TRBV19 and TRBJ2-1; 9 bases fit TRBD1. Germline assignment: CDR1 LNHDA and CDR2 SQIVND (reference sequence). With 2 bases clipped from V and 4 bases from J, the junction kept 3 bases outside the gene matches. CDR3 length: 15 residues. CDR3 sequence (DNA): TGTGCCAGTAGTATACAGGGACAGGGATACAATGAGCAGTTCTTC. Translated: CASSIQGQGYNEQFF.

The gene calls are TRBV7-2 and TRBJ2-7, with D perhaps TRBD1 or TRBD2 (7 bases each). The germline V gene encodes CDR1 SGHTA and CDR2 FQGNSA. The CDR3 has 13 amino acids. Trimming shortened V by 5 bases and J by 4 bases, and 12 bases separated the two germline ends. CDR3 loop: CASSQGGAYEQYF. The CDR3 nucleotides read TGTGCCAGCAGCCAGGGGGGGGCATACGAGCAGTACTTC.

On this clone itself: Within the sample, other DNA sequences also encode this same CDR3. The chain couples TRBV4-3 to TRBJ2-5; D is unresolved. The germline V gene has CDR1 LGHNA and CDR2 YSLEER. Trimming shortened V by 0 bases and J by 5 bases, and 4 bases separated the two germline ends. This CDR3 is 12 amino acids long. The CDR3, as DNA: TGCGCCAGCAGCCAAGATCGCGAGACCCAGTACTTC. Its translation: CASSQDRETQYF.

There are a few counts of this clone. The chain uses TRBV15 and TRBJ2-3; D uncertain. CDR1 and CDR2 from the germline V gene are LNHNV and YYDKDF (reference sequence). Trimming cost V 6 bases and J 2 bases, with 9 bases left between them. There are 13 residues in the CDR3. The CDR3 DNA sequence: TGTGCCACCAGGAAACACCACACAGATACGCAGTATTTT. Its translation: CATRKHHTDTQYF. The full variable domain, with the rest looked up from reference TRBV15 and TRBJ2-3, is DAMVIQNPRYQVTQFGKPVTLSCSQTLNHNVMYWYQQKSSQAPKLLFHYYDKDFNNEADTPDNFQSRRPNTSFCFLDIRSPGLGDTAMYLCATRKHHTDTQYFGPGTRLTVL.

J is TRBJ2-5 and V is TRBV9, with 9 bases lining up with TRBD2. The ends lost 3 bases at V and 4 bases at J; junction bases unmatched: 7. This CDR3 is built from 15 residues. Germline V gene sequence: CDR1 SGDLS, CDR2 YYNGEE. The DNA of the CDR3 is TGTGCCAGCAGCGATAGCGGGAGTCTGGGAGAGACCCAGTACTTC. Amino acid sequence: CASSDSGSLGETQYF. The whole variable domain, filled in from reference TRBV9 and TRBJ2-5, reads DSGVTQTPKHLITATGQRVTLRCSPRSGDLSVYWYQQSLDQGLQFLIQYYNGEERAKGNILERFSAQQFPDLHSELNLSSLELGDSALYFCASSDSGSLGETQYFGPGTRLLVL.

V usage is TRBV5-1 and J usage is TRBJ2-2; D tentatively fits TRBD1 or TRBD2 (5 bases each). CDR3 size: 15 residues. The V end lost 9 bases, the J end lost 7 bases, and 22 bases lay between the germline ends. Germline values: CDR1 SGHRS, CDR2 YFSETQ. The CDR3 DNA is TGCGCCACCAAGCCCGGGACCCAGGCGTTCGGGGAGCTGTTTTTT. Protein sequence: CATKPGTQAFGELFF. The full variable domain, completed using reference TRBV5-1 and TRBJ2-2, is KAGVTQTPRYLIKTRGQQVTLSCSPISGHRSVSWYQQTPGQGLQFLFEYFSETQRNKGNFPGRFSGRQFSNSRSEMNVSTLELGDSALYLCATKPGTQAFGELFFGEGSRLTVL.

This clone was counted between two and nine times. The genes are TRBV18 and TRBJ2-1; 12 bases match TRBD2. Germline lookup yields CDR1 KGHSH and CDR2 LQKENI. The J segment lost 4 bases and the V segment lost 3 bases, leaving 7 bases of the junction unmatched. The CDR3 is 17 amino acids. CDR3 sequence (DNA): TGTGCCAGCTCACCCGCGGGACTAGCGGGTCCTTACAATGAGCAGTTCTTC. As protein: CASSPAGLAGPYNEQFF.

This clone was seen a handful of times. The chain links TRBV29-1 to TRBJ1-3; D remains unclear. Trimming shortened V by 1 base and J by 4 bases, and 8 bases separated the two germline ends. CDR1 is SQVTM, CDR2 ANQGSEA, per germline. This CDR3 spans 13 amino acids. The CDR3 sequence: CSVEVGRGNTIYF. The CDR3 region has the DNA TGCAGCGTTGAAGTAGGCAGAGGAAACACCATATATTTT.

The chain couples TRBV18 to TRBJ2-7, with TRBD1 identical over 8 bases. Germline CDR1 and CDR2: KGHSH and LQKENI. This CDR3 is 15 amino acids long. V lost 6 bases, J lost 3 bases, and 10 bases stayed unmatched. The CDR3 protein is CASSVGQGGYYEQYF. The CDR3 coding sequence is TGTGCCAGCTCGGTTGGACAGGGCGGCTACTACGAGCAGTACTTC.

This clone was seen a handful of times. The chain is built from TRBV30 and TRBJ1-2; D remains unclear. This CDR3 has 14 amino acids. Trimming left V 3 bases short and J 3 bases short, with 14 bases between. The germline V gene has CDR1 GTSNPN and CDR2 SVGIG (reference sequence). The CDR3 sequence: CAWSPRAEYYGYTF. CDR3 DNA: TGTGCCTGGAGCCCTCGAGCAGAATACTATGGCTACACCTTC. Filled out from reference TRBV30 and TRBJ1-2, the complete variable domain reads SQTIHQWPATLVQPVGSPLSLECTVEGTSNPNLYWYRQAAGRGLQLLFYSVGIGQISSEVPQNLSASRPQDRQFILSSKKLLLSDSGFYLCAWSPRAEYYGYTFGSGTRLTVV.

This clone was observed a few times. V usage is TRBV10-3 and J usage is TRBJ2-7; D unresolved. This CDR3 region has 13 residues. V gave up 4 bases and J gave up 4 bases, with 11 bases separating them. Germline lookup yields CDR1 ENHRY and CDR2 SYGVKD. Written as DNA, the CDR3 is TGTGCCATCAGTGGAGACATCGGATACGAGCAGTACTTC. It encodes CAISGDIGYEQYF.

This CDR3 is CASNSGSSYQETQYF. The CDR3 nucleotides are TGCGCCAGCAATAGCGGGAGCTCGTACCAAGAGACCCAGTACTTC. The chain links TRBV5-1 to TRBJ2-5, with TRBD2 matching over 9 bases. V shed 6 bases and J 0 bases; nucleotides not matched to a gene: 6. The CDR3 is 15 amino acids. Germline V gives CDR1 SGHRS, CDR2 YFSETQ.

The chain is built from TRBV6-5 and TRBJ2-1; D gene ambiguous. V was clipped by 0 bases and J by 9 bases, with 18 bases between them. The germline gives CDR1 MNHEY, CDR2 SVGAGI. This CDR3 comprises 16 residues. The CDR3 loop reads CASSYSIAWVGSEQFF. The CDR3 DNA reads as TGTGCCAGCAGTTACTCGATAGCTTGGGTCGGAAGTGAGCAGTTCTTC.

The chain links TRBV4-1 to TRBJ2-5, with TRBD2 matching 7 bases. Germline values: CDR1 MGHRA, CDR2 YSYEKL. Trimming removed 1 base from V and 3 bases from J; junction bases left unmatched: 11. The CDR3 consists of 17 residues. CDR3 protein: CASSQGKTGGREETQYF. The CDR3 nucleotides are TGCGCCAGCAGCCAAGGGAAAACCGGAGGGAGGGAAGAGACCCAGTACTTC.

The rearrangement links TRBV15 to TRBJ1-4, with a possible D match to TRBD1 (5 bases). The germline V gene has CDR1 LNHNV and CDR2 YYDKDF (reference sequence). Trimming removed 6 bases from V and 6 bases from J, with 14 bases in between. The CDR3 runs 14 residues. Here the CDR3 reads CATRGTSADEKLFF. In DNA form, the CDR3 reads TGTGCCACCAGAGGGACTTCAGCGGATGAAAAACTGTTTTTT.

This chain uses TRBV20-1 with TRBJ2-5; D ambiguous. There are 10 residues in the CDR3. Germline loops: CDR1 DFQATT, CDR2 SNEGSKA (reference sequence). Trimming removed 6 bases from V and 5 bases from J, with 7 bases in between. CDR3 nucleotides: TGCAGTGCAAAGCGCGAGACCCAGTACTTC. Protein product: CSAKRETQYF.

This chain joins TRBV9 and TRBJ2-1, with 7 positions matching TRBD1. This CDR3 comprises 15 residues. Per the germline V gene, CDR1 is SGDLS and CDR2 is YYNGEE. V was pared by 4 bases and J by 4 bases, with 8 bases of the junction left unmatched. This CDR3 is CASSSTGTAYNEQFF. The CDR3 DNA follows: TGTGCCAGCAGCTCCACAGGGACAGCTTACAATGAGCAGTTCTTC.